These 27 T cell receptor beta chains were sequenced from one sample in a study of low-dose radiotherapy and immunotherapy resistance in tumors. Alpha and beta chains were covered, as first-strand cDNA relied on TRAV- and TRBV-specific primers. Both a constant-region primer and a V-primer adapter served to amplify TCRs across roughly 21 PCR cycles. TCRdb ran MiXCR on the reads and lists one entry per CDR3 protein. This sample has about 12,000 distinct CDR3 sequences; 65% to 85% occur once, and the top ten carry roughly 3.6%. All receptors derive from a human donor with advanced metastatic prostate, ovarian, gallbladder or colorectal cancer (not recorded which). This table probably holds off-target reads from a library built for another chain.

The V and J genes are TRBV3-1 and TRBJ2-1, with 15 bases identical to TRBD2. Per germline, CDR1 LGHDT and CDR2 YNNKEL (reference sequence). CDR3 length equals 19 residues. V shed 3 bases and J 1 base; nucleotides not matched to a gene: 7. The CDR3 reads CASSQRTSGRAGSYNEQFF. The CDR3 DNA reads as TGTGCCAGCAGCCAGAGGACTAGCGGGAGGGCTGGGTCCTACAATGAGCAGTTCTTC.

The CDR3 loop reads CASSEGGVGYNEQFF. CDR3 sequence (DNA): TGTGCCAGCAGTGAAGGAGGGGTGGGATACAATGAGCAGTTCTTC. This chain joins TRBV13 and TRBJ2-1, with TRBD2 as a possible D gene (6 bases). Germline lookup yields CDR1 PRHDT and CDR2 FYEKMQ (reference sequence). CDR3 size: 15 residues. Trimming shortened V by 6 bases and J by 4 bases, and 16 bases separated the two germline ends. Full variable domain (missing parts from reference TRBV13 and TRBJ2-1): AAGVIQSPRHLIKEKRETATLKCYPIPRHDTVYWYQQGPGQDPQFLISFYEKMQSDKGSIPDRFSAQQFSDYHSELNMSSLELGDSALYFCASSEGGVGYNEQFFGPGTRLTVL.

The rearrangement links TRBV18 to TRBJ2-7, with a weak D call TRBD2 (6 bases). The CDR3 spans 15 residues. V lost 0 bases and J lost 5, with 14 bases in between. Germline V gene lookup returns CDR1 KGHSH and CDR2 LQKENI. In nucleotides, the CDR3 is TGTGCCAGCTCACCACCAACAGCGGGCACTAACGAGCAGTACTTC. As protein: CASSPPTAGTNEQYF.

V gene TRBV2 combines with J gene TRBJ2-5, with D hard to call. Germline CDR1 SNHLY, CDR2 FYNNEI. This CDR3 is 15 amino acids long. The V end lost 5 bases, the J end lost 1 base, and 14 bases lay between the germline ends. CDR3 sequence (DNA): TGTGCCAGCAGTCCTTTTACCGGACGCCAAGAGACCCAGTACTTC. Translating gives CASSPFTGRQETQYF.

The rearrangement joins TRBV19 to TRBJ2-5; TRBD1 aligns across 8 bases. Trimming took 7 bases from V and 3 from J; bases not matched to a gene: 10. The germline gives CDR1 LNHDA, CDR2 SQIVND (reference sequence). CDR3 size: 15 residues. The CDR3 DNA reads TGTGCCAGTACTAGGAAGGGACAGGAGAAAGAGACCCAGTACTTC. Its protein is CASTRKGQEKETQYF.

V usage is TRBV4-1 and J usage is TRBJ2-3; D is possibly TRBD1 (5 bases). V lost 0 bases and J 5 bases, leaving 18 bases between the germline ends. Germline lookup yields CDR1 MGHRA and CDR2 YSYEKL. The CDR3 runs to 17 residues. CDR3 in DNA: TGCGCCAGCAGCCAAGAGCTCAGGGTTCCCCAAGAAGATACGCAGTATTTT. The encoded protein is CASSQELRVPQEDTQYF.

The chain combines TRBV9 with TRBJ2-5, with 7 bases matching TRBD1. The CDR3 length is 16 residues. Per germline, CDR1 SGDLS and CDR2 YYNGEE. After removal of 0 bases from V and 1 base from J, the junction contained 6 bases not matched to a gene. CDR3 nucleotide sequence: TGTGCCAGCAGCGTAGGGGGACAGCTATCCCAAGAGACCCAGTACTTC. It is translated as CASSVGGQLSQETQYF.

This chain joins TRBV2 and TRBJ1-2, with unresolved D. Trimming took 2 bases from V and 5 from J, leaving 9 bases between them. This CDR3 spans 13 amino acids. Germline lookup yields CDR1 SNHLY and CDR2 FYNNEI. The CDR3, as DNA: TGTGCCAGCAGTGAAACAAAACCTTATGGCTACACCTTC. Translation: CASSETKPYGYTF.

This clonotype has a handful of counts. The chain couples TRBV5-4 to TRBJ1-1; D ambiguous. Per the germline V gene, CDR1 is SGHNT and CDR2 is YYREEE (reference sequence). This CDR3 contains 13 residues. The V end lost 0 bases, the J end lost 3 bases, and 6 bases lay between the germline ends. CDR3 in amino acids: CASSLALDTEAFF. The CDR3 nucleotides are TGTGCCAGCAGCTTGGCTCTGGACACTGAAGCTTTCTTT. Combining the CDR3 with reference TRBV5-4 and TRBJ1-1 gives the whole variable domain ETGVTQSPTHLIKTRGQQVTLRCSSQSGHNTVSWYQQALGQGPQFIFQYYREEENGRGNFPPRFSGLQFPNYSSELNVNALELDDSALYLCASSLALDTEAFFGQGTRLTVV.

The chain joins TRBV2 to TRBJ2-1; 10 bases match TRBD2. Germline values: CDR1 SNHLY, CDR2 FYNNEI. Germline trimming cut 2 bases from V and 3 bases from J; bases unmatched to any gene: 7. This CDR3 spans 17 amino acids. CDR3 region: CASSESLAGAYYNEQFF. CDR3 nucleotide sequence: TGTGCCAGCAGTGAAAGTCTAGCGGGAGCCTACTACAATGAGCAGTTCTTC.

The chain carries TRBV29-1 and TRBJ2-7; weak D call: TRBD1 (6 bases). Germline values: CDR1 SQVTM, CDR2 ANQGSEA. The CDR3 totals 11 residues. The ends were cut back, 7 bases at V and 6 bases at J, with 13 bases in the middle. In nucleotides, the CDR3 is TGCAGCGCAGGGGCCCTTCGCGAGCAGTACTTC. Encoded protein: CSAGALREQYF.

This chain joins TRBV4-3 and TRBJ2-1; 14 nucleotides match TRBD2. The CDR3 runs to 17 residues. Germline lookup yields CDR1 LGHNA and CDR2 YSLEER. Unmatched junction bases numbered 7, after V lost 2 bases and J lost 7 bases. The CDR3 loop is CASSQRKGLAGANEQFF. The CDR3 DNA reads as TGCGCCAGCAGCCAACGAAAGGGACTAGCGGGAGCAAATGAGCAGTTCTTC.

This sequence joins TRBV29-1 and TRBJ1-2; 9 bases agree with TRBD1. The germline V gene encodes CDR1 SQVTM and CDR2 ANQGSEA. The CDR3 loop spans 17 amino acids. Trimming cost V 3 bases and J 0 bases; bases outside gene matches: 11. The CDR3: CSVDPKDRGRTNYGYTF. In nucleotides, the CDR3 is TGCAGCGTTGACCCTAAGGACAGGGGCCGTACTAACTATGGCTACACCTTC.

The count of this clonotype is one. The CDR3 is CASSERRQQETQYF. In DNA, the CDR3 is TGTGCCAGCAGCGAGAGACGGCAACAAGAGACCCAGTACTTC. The chain couples TRBV2 to TRBJ2-5; D uncertain. Trimming shortened V by 6 bases and J by 2 bases, and 13 bases separated the two germline ends. The CDR3 sequence is 14 residues long. Germline CDR1 SNHLY, CDR2 FYNNEI. The complete variable domain, with remaining parts taken from reference TRBV2 and TRBJ2-5, reads EPEVTQTPSHQVTQMGQEVILRCVPISNHLYFYWYRQILGQKVEFLVSFYNNEISEKSEIFDDQFSVERPDGSNFTLKIRSTKLEDSAMYFCASSERRQQETQYFGPGTRLLVL.

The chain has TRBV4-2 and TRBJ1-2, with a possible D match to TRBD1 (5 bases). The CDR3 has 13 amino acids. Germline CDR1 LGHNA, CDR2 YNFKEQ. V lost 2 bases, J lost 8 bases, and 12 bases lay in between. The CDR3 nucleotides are TGTGCCAGCAGCCAAAGTGACAGTCCAGGCTACACCTTC. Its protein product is CASSQSDSPGYTF.

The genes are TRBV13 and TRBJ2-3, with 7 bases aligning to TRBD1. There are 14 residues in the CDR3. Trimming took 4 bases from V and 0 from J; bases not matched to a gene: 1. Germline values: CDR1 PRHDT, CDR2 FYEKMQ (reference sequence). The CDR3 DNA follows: TGTGCCAGCAGCTGGGACAGCAGCACAGATACGCAGTATTTT. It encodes CASSWDSSTDTQYF.

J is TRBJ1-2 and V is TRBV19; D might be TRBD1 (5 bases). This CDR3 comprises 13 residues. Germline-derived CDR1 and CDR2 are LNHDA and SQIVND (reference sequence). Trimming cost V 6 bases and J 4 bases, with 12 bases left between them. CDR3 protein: CASRPPGPYGYTF. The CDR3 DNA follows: TGTGCCAGTAGACCACCGGGACCCTATGGCTACACCTTC.

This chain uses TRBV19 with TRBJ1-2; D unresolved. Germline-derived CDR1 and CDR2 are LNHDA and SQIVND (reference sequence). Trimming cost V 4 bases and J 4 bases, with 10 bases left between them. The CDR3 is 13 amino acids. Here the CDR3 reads CASSTGRSYGYTF. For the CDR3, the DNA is TGTGCCAGTAGTACGGGGAGAAGCTATGGCTACACCTTC.

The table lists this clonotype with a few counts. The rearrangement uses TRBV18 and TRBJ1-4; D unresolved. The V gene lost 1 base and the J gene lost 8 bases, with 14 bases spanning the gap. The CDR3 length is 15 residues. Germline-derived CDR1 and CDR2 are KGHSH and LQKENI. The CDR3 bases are TGTGCCAGCTCACCACAGGGCAGGATGACCGAAAAACTGTTTTTT. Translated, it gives CASSPQGRMTEKLFF. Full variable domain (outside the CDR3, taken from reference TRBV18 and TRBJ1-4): NAGVMQNPRHLVRRRGQEARLRCSPMKGHSHVYWYRQLPEEGLKFMVYLQKENIIDESGMPKERFSAEFPKEGPSILRIQQVVRGDSAAYFCASSPQGRMTEKLFFGSGTQLSVL.

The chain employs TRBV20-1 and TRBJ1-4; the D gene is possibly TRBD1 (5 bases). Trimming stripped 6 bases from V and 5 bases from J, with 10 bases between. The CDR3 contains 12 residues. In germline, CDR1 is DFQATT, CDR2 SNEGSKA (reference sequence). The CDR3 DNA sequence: TGCAGTGCGGGACCGTTGAATGAAAAACTGTTTTTT. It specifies CSAGPLNEKLFF.

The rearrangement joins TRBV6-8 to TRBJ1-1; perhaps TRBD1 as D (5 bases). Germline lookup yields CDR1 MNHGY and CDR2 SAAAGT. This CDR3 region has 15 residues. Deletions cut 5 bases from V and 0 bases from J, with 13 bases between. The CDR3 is CASSPTSTVNTEAFF. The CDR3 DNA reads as TGTGCCAGCAGTCCCACCTCGACAGTGAACACTGAAGCTTTCTTT.

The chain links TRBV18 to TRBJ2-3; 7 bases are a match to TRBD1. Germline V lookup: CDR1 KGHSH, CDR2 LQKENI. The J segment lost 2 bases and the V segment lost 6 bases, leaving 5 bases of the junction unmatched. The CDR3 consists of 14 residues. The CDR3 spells CASSYRGPTDTQYF. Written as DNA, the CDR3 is TGTGCCAGCTCGTACAGGGGACCCACAGATACGCAGTATTTT.

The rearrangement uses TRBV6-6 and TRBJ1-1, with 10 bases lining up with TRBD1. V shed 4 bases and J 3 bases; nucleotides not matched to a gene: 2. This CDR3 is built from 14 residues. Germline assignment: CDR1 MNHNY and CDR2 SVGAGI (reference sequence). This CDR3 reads CASSSGTGDTEAFF. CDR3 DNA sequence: TGTGCCAGCAGTTCCGGGACAGGGGACACTGAAGCTTTCTTT.

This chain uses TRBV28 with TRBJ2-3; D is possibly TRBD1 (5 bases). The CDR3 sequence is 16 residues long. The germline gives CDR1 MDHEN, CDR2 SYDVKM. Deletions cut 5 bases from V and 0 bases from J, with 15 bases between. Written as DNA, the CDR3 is TGTGCCAGCAGTCCGCGGTGGGGCTTCAGCACAGATACGCAGTATTTT. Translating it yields CASSPRWGFSTDTQYF.

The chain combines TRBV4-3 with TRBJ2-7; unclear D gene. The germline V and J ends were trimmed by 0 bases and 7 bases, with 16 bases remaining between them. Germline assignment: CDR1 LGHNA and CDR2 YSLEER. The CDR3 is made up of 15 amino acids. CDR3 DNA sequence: TGCGCCAGCAGCCAAGATTGGGGATCAGTAGGGGAGCAGTACTTC. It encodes CASSQDWGSVGEQYF.

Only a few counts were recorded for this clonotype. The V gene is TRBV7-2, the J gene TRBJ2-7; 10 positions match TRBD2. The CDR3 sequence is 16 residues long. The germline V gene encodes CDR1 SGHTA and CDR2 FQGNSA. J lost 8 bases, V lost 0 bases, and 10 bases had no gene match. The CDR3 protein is CASSLARVTSGTKQYF. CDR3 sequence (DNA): TGTGCCAGCAGCTTAGCGCGGGTAACTAGCGGGACAAAGCAGTACTTC.

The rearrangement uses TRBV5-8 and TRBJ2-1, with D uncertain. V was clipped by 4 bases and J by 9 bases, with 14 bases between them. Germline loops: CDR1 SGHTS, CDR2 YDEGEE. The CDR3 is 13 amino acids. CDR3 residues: CASSGQNRPEQFF. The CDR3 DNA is TGTGCCAGCAGCGGGCAAAACCGCCCTGAGCAGTTCTTC.